The TCR beta chain under discussion was sequenced for a study of shared clonotypes between healthy human individuals. For the study at large: Contributing individuals were a couple of females and a few males aged 18 to 49. Findings of the study overall: In a few donors, around 5% of naive CD4 clonotypes appeared in common.

V shed 7 bases and J 1 base; nucleotides not matched to a gene: 3. There are 13 residues in the CDR3. The V gene's germline CDR1 is SGHRS and CDR2 YFSETQ. About this clone: Its antigen is not identified. Within the sample, other DNA sequences also encode this same CDR3.

TCRdb keeps only in-frame clones here, not all; method: immunoSEQ multiplex PCR. Of a few million clones listed, 85% to 95% were seen once; the top ten hold roughly 0.36%. This TCR derives from a man between 18 and 35 years old in good health. Some clones in this sample may be carry-over from other donors' samples. The chain joins TRBV5-1 to TRBJ2-3, with 7 bases aligning to TRBD2. The sample taken for sequencing was naive CD4+ T cells from PBMCs. As to subset: CD45RA+ positively selected. The CDR3 is CASGSGGTDTQYF. In DNA form, the CDR3 reads TGCGCCAGCGGGAGCGGGGGCACAGATACGCAGTATTTT.